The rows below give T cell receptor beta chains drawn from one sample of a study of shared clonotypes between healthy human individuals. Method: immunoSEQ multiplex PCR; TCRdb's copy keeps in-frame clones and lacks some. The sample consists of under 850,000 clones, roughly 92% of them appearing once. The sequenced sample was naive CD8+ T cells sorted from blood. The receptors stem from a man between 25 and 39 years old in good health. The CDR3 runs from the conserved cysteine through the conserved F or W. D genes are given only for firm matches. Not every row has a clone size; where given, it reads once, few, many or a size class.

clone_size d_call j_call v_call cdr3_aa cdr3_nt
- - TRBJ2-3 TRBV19 CASTMPFSGDTQYF TGTGCCAGTACCATGCCGTTCTCGGGGGATACGCAGTATTTT
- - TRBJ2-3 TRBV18 CASSASSTDTQYF TGTGCCAGCTCAGCGTCCAGCACAGATACGCAGTATTTT
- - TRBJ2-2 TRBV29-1 CSVEPGTNTGELFF TGCAGCGTTGAACCCGGGACGAACACCGGGGAGCTGTTTTTT
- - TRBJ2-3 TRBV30 CASVEGTRVTDTQYF TGTGCCTCCGTCGAGGGGACAAGAGTCACAGATACGCAGTATTTT
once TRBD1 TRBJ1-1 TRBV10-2 CASRFGRGPEVNTEAFF TGCGCCAGCAGATTCGGCAGGGGGCCGGAGGTGAACACTGAAGCTTTCTTT
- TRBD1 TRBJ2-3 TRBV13 CASSEGQASDTQYF TGTGCCAGCAGCGAGGGACAGGCTTCAGATACGCAGTATTTT
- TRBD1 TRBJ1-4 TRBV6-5 CASRQGAEKLFF TGTGCCAGCAGACAGGGGGCTGAAAAACTGTTTTTT
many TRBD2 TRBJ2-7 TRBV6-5 CASRASGYEQYF TGTGCCAGCAGGGCTAGCGGCTACGAGCAGTACTTC
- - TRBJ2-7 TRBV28 CASNERGGAYEQYF TGTGCCAGCAACGAAAGGGGGGGTGCCTACGAGCAGTACTTC
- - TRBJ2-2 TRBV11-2 CASSSGGSGPPRELFF TGTGCCAGCAGCAGCGGCGGTTCGGGGCCCCCTAGGGAGCTGTTTTTT
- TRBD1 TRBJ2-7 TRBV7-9 CASSLEQGDYEQYF TGTGCCAGCAGCTTGGAACAGGGGGACTACGAGCAGTACTTC
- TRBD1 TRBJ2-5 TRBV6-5 CASSPGQGKETQYF TGTGCCAGCAGTCCTGGACAGGGAAAGGAGACCCAGTACTTC
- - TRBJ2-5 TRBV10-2 CATSPSGARRETQYF TGCGCCACCTCCCCCTCCGGAGCCCGGCGGGAGACCCAGTACTTC
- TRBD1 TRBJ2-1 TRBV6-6 CASSFGGTGSYNEQFF TGTGCCAGCAGTTTCGGAGGGACAGGGTCCTACAATGAGCAGTTCTTC
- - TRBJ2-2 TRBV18 CASSPAPTGELFF TGTGCCAGCTCACCAGCACCTACCGGGGAGCTGTTTTTT
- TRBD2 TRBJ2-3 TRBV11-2 CASSLGVLLAGVRDTQYF TGTGCCAGCAGCTTAGGAGTCTTGTTAGCGGGAGTTCGAGATACGCAGTATTTT
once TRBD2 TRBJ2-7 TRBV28 CASSSPPLAGGDYEQYF TGTGCCAGCAGTTCCCCTCCACTAGCGGGAGGGGATTACGAGCAGTACTTC
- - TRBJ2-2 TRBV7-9 CASSSGLYTGELFF TGTGCCAGCAGCTCGGGACTCTACACCGGGGAGCTGTTTTTT
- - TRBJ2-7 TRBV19 CASSWVPGNEQYF TGTGCCAGTAGTTGGGTCCCAGGGAACGAGCAGTACTTC
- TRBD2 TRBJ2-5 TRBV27 CASSAFPGTSGKETQYF TGTGCCAGCAGTGCCTTTCCCGGGACTAGCGGAAAAGAGACCCAGTACTTC
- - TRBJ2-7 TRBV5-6 CASSLKSGGRNYEQYF TGTGCCAGCAGCCTAAAATCCGGGGGGCGCAACTACGAGCAGTACTTC
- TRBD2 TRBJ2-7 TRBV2 CASSETLAGGSYEQYF TGTGCCAGCAGTGAAACCTTAGCGGGCGGGTCTTACGAGCAGTACTTC
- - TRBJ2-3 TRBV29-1 CSVVGADTQYF TGCAGCGTTGTAGGGGCAGATACGCAGTATTTT
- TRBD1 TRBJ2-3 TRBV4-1 CASSQVTGNTQYF TGCGCCAGCAGCCAAGTGACAGGGAATACGCAGTATTTT
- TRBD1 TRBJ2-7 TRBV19 CASALSPGQGNEQYF TGTGCCAGTGCCCTATCGCCGGGACAGGGGAACGAGCAGTACTTC
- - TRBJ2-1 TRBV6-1 CASSEGRRNEQFF TGTGCCAGCAGTGAAGGACGAAGAAATGAGCAGTTCTTC
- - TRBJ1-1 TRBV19 CASRAGRAFF TGTGCCTCCCGGGCGGGGCGGGCTTTCTTT
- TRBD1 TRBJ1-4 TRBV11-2 CASSSDREGDEKLFF TGTGCCAGCAGCTCCGACAGGGAGGGAGATGAAAAACTGTTTTTT
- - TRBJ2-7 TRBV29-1 CSVSGASYEQYF TGCAGCGTATCTGGGGCCTCCTACGAGCAGTACTTC
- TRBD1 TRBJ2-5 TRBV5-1 CASSLAGRGQETQYF TGCGCCAGCAGCTTGGCCGGCAGGGGGCAAGAGACCCAGTACTTC
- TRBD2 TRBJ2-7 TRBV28 CASSTAGPYYEQYF TGTGCCAGCAGCACAGCGGGACCCTACTACGAGCAGTACTTC